Listed below are T cell receptor beta chains from one sample, sequenced in a study of cytotoxic CD8 clonotypes in ibrutinib-treated CLL. TCRdb keeps only in-frame clones here, not all; method: immunoSEQ multiplex PCR. The sample holds tens of thousands of clones, 60% to 80% seen once. Sample: PBMCs, taken after 12 months of ibrutinib treatment. The receptors were sampled from a human donor with chronic lymphocytic leukemia. Both conserved end residues are part of each CDR3. The D gene is left open where the match is weak. For some rows the clone size is stated as once, few or many, or as a class when expanded; others skip it.

cdr3_length	d_call	clone_size	v_call	j_call	cdr3_aa	cdr3_nt
16	TRBD1	-	TRBV5-1	TRBJ1-6	CASSRSGQGINSPLHF	TGCGCCAGCAGCAGGTCGGGACAGGGTATAAACTCACCCCTCCACTTT
16	TRBD1	-	TRBV5-1	TRBJ1-4	CASSFLPGQPNEKLFF	TGCGCCAGCAGCTTCCTTCCGGGACAGCCAAATGAAAAACTGTTTTTT
20	TRBD1	-	TRBV30	TRBJ2-7	CAWTPPTSVAFDRGSYEQYF	TGTGCCTGGACACCCCCCACTTCTGTCGCCTTCGACAGGGGCTCCTACGAGCAGTACTTC
16	-	-	TRBV11-2	TRBJ1-2	CASSLGAVRANYGYTF	TGTGCCAGCAGCTTAGGGGCGGTCAGGGCCAACTATGGCTACACCTTC
15	-	-	TRBV7-2	TRBJ1-5	CASSLAGARYQPQHF	TGTGCCAGCAGCTTAGCAGGAGCCCGCTATCAGCCCCAGCATTTT
11	-	few	TRBV7-9	TRBJ2-7	CASRSSYEQYF	TGTGCCAGCAGAAGTAGCTACGAGCAGTACTTC
10	-	-	TRBV25-1	TRBJ2-4	CASGQDIQYF	TGTGCCAGCGGCCAGGACATTCAGTACTTC
17	-	-	TRBV5-6	TRBJ2-2	CASFLAGGQPNTGELFF	TGTGCCAGCTTCTTGGCTGGTGGGCAGCCGAACACCGGGGAGCTGTTTTTT
15	-	-	TRBV5-6	TRBJ1-6	CASTNGGLGNSPLHF	TGTGCCAGCACCAACGGGGGACTGGGGAATTCACCCCTCCACTTT
15	-	medium-sized	TRBV9	TRBJ2-1	CASSTPGTGTSEQFF	TGTGCCAGCAGCACACCCGGGACTGGTACCAGCGAGCAGTTCTTC
16	TRBD2	-	TRBV6-5	TRBJ2-5	CASSYSSGAPQETQYF	TGTGCCAGCAGTTACTCAAGCGGGGCCCCCCAAGAGACCCAGTACTTC
14	-	-	TRBV5-1	TRBJ2-2	CASSLAYGPGELFF	TGCGCCAGCAGCTTGGCATACGGGCCCGGGGAGCTGTTTTTT
16	TRBD1	-	TRBV9	TRBJ2-7	CASSVEDRGRFYEQYF	TGTGCCAGCAGCGTAGAGGACAGGGGGCGATTCTACGAGCAGTACTTC
13	TRBD1	few	TRBV5-1	TRBJ2-7	CASRQGSSYEQYF	TGCGCCAGCCGACAGGGCAGCTCCTACGAGCAGTACTTC
12	-	few	TRBV2	TRBJ2-7	CASSALQREQYF	TGTGCCAGCAGTGCGCTTCAGCGCGAGCAGTACTTC
13	-	few	TRBV18	TRBJ2-1	CASSPGPYNEQFF	TGTGCCAGCTCACCAGGCCCCTACAATGAGCAGTTCTTC
15	-	-	TRBV18	TRBJ1-4	CASSRQRATNEKLFF	TGTGCCAGCTCACGACAGAGAGCAACTAATGAAAAACTGTTTTTT
17	TRBD1	-	TRBV11-2	TRBJ2-3	CASSLDLRDRGLDTQYF	TGTGCCAGCAGCTTAGATCTAAGGGACAGGGGGCTAGATACGCAGTATTTT
17	-	once	TRBV9	TRBJ2-3	CASSTPRFGGRTDTQYF	TGTGCCAGCAGCACCCCCCGATTTGGGGGGAGGACAGATACGCAGTATTTT
13	-	-	TRBV7-3	TRBJ2-5	CASSLSGAETQYF	TGTGCCAGCAGCTTGTCTGGTGCGGAGACCCAGTACTTC
13	-	-	TRBV29-1	TRBJ2-5	CSARGSRRETQYF	TGCAGCGCCCGAGGGTCTAGAAGAGAGACCCAGTACTTC
17	-	-	TRBV18	TRBJ2-3	CASSPRRLGPSTDTQYF	TGTGCCAGCTCACCTAGGAGGTTAGGGCCTAGCACAGATACGCAGTATTTT
12	TRBD1	-	TRBV6-1	TRBJ1-2	CASSKTGQGYTF	TGTGCCAGCAGTAAGACAGGGCAAGGCTACACCTTC
15	-	-	TRBV5-1	TRBJ1-4	CASSRGARANEKLFF	TGCGCCAGCAGTAGGGGGGCTCGGGCTAATGAAAAACTGTTTTTT
15	TRBD2	-	TRBV7-9	TRBJ2-3	CASDPLAGWTDTQYF	TGTGCCAGCGATCCCCTAGCGGGGTGGACAGATACGCAGTATTTT
14	-	-	TRBV19	TRBJ2-2	CASSIFFGAGELFF	-
15	-	-	TRBV27	TRBJ2-3	CASSYALLSTDTQYF	TGTGCCAGCAGTTACGCCCTTCTGAGCACAGATACGCAGTATTTT
15	TRBD2	-	TRBV7-9	TRBJ2-7	CASSPTSGETYEQYF	TGTGCCAGCAGCCCGACTAGCGGGGAGACCTACGAGCAGTACTTC
15	TRBD2	-	TRBV7-6	TRBJ2-1	CASSRGGSSYNEQFF	TGTGCCAGCAGCCGCGGGGGGTCATCCTACAATGAGCAGTTCTTC
18	TRBD2	-	TRBV28	TRBJ2-2	CASSLIEAGVANTGELFF	TGTGCCAGCAGTTTGATCGAAGCGGGGGTTGCGAACACCGGGGAGCTGTTTTTT
14	TRBD1	-	TRBV13	TRBJ2-5	CASSLGRGQETQYF	TGTGCCAGCAGCTTAGGCAGGGGGCAAGAGACCCAGTACTTC
15	TRBD2	-	TRBV27	TRBJ2-7	CASSLSWLAAYEQYF	TGTGCCAGCAGTTTATCGTGGCTAGCGGCCTACGAGCAGTACTTC
16	-	-	TRBV5-1	TRBJ1-4	CASSRNEQVYYEKLFF	TGCGCCAGCAGCCGCAATGAACAGGTTTATTATGAAAAACTGTTTTTT
15	TRBD2	-	TRBV7-3	TRBJ2-1	CASSLAGGPSNEQFF	TGTGCCAGCAGCTTAGCGGGGGGGCCCTCCAATGAGCAGTTCTTC
13	-	-	TRBV2	TRBJ2-3	CASGLLGTDTQYF	TGTGCCAGCGGTCTTTTGGGCACAGATACGCAGTATTTT
16	-	few	TRBV9	TRBJ1-3	CASSLGGAISGNTIYF	TGTGCCAGCAGCCTCGGGGGGGCCATCTCTGGAAACACCATATATTTT
14	TRBD1	-	TRBV2	TRBJ1-5	CASSETGGGQPQHF	TGTGCCAGCAGCGAAACAGGGGGCGGTCAGCCCCAGCATTTT
16	TRBD2	-	TRBV6-5	TRBJ2-5	CASSYGLLAGEETQYF	TGTGCCAGCAGTTATGGACTGCTAGCGGGAGAAGAGACCCAGTACTTC
16	-	-	TRBV4-1	TRBJ1-2	CASSVLEGQALYGYTF	TGCGCCAGCAGCGTCCTAGAAGGGCAGGCGCTCTATGGCTACACCTTC
13	-	-	TRBV6-4	TRBJ2-4	CASSDAGINIQYF	TGTGCCAGCAGTGACGCGGGCATAAACATTCAGTACTTC
14	TRBD1	-	TRBV5-8	TRBJ2-7	CASSYGDRANEQYF	TGTGCCAGCAGTTATGGGGACAGGGCCAACGAGCAGTACTTC
13	-	-	TRBV5-1	TRBJ2-3	CASSLTSTDTQYF	TGCGCCAGCAGCTTGACTAGCACAGATACGCAGTATTTT
15	TRBD1	-	TRBV7-3	TRBJ1-1	CASRSTGTVATEAFF	TGTGCCAGCAGGTCCACCGGGACAGTGGCCACTGAAGCTTTCTTT
17	TRBD1	once	TRBV5-1	TRBJ1-1	CASSLGGTGVGNTEAFF	TGCGCCAGCAGCTTAGGCGGGACAGGGGTAGGGAACACTGAAGCTTTCTTT
14	TRBD1	-	TRBV5-4	TRBJ2-7	CASSLRDRGHEQYF	TGTGCCAGCAGCTTGCGAGACAGGGGGCACGAGCAGTACTTC
11	-	-	TRBV30	TRBJ1-1	CAWRRTGKAFF	TGTGCCTGGAGGAGGACGGGAAAAGCTTTCTTT
17	TRBD1	-	TRBV4-1	TRBJ1-3	CASSQDKWQGAGNTIYF	TGCGCCAGCAGCCAAGATAAGTGGCAGGGGGCTGGAAACACCATATATTTT
13	-	-	TRBV4-2	TRBJ1-2	CASSQEWGAGYTF	TGTGCCAGCAGCCAAGAATGGGGCGCTGGCTACACCTTC
15	-	-	TRBV25-1	TRBJ2-1	CASSESIKEGDEQFF	TGTGCCAGCAGTGAATCTATAAAGGAAGGCGACGAGCAGTTCTTC
15	-	-	TRBV4-2	TRBJ2-7	CASSRNSEPTYEQYF	TGTGCCAGCAGCCGGAATTCTGAACCAACCTACGAGCAGTACTTC
16	-	-	TRBV11-2	TRBJ1-5	CASSLDFGNSNQPQHF	TGTGCCAGCAGCTTAGATTTCGGCAACAGCAATCAGCCCCAGCATTTT
14	-	-	TRBV7-6	TRBJ2-7	CASSLSLISYEQYF	TGTGCCAGCAGTTTATCGCTGATCTCCTACGAGCAGTACTTC
16	-	once	TRBV10-3	TRBJ1-1	CAISEPGDGKNTEAFF	TGTGCCATCAGTGAGCCTGGGGACGGAAAGAACACTGAAGCTTTCTTT
15	-	few	TRBV6-6	TRBJ1-2	CASSYSTRADYGYTF	TGTGCCAGCAGTTACTCGACACGAGCAGACTATGGCTACACCTTC
16	-	-	TRBV13	TRBJ2-1	CASRRAGLSSYNEQFF	TGTGCCAGCAGGCGAGCGGGCCTGAGCTCCTACAATGAGCAGTTCTTC
16	TRBD2	-	TRBV9	TRBJ2-2	CASSAGLESNTGELFF	TGTGCCAGCAGCGCGGGACTAGAGTCGAACACCGGGGAGCTGTTTTTT
15	-	-	TRBV7-9	TRBJ2-7	CASSLGTGPWGEQYF	TGTGCCAGCAGCTTGGGGACCGGGCCTTGGGGGGAGCAGTACTTC
15	TRBD1	-	TRBV9	TRBJ1-1	CASSAPGGDHTEAFF	TGTGCCAGCAGCGCTCCAGGGGGCGATCACACTGAAGCTTTCTTT
15	TRBD2	-	TRBV5-1	TRBJ2-1	CASSLLGGTYNEQFF	TGCGCCAGCAGCTTGTTGGGGGGGACCTACAATGAGCAGTTCTTC